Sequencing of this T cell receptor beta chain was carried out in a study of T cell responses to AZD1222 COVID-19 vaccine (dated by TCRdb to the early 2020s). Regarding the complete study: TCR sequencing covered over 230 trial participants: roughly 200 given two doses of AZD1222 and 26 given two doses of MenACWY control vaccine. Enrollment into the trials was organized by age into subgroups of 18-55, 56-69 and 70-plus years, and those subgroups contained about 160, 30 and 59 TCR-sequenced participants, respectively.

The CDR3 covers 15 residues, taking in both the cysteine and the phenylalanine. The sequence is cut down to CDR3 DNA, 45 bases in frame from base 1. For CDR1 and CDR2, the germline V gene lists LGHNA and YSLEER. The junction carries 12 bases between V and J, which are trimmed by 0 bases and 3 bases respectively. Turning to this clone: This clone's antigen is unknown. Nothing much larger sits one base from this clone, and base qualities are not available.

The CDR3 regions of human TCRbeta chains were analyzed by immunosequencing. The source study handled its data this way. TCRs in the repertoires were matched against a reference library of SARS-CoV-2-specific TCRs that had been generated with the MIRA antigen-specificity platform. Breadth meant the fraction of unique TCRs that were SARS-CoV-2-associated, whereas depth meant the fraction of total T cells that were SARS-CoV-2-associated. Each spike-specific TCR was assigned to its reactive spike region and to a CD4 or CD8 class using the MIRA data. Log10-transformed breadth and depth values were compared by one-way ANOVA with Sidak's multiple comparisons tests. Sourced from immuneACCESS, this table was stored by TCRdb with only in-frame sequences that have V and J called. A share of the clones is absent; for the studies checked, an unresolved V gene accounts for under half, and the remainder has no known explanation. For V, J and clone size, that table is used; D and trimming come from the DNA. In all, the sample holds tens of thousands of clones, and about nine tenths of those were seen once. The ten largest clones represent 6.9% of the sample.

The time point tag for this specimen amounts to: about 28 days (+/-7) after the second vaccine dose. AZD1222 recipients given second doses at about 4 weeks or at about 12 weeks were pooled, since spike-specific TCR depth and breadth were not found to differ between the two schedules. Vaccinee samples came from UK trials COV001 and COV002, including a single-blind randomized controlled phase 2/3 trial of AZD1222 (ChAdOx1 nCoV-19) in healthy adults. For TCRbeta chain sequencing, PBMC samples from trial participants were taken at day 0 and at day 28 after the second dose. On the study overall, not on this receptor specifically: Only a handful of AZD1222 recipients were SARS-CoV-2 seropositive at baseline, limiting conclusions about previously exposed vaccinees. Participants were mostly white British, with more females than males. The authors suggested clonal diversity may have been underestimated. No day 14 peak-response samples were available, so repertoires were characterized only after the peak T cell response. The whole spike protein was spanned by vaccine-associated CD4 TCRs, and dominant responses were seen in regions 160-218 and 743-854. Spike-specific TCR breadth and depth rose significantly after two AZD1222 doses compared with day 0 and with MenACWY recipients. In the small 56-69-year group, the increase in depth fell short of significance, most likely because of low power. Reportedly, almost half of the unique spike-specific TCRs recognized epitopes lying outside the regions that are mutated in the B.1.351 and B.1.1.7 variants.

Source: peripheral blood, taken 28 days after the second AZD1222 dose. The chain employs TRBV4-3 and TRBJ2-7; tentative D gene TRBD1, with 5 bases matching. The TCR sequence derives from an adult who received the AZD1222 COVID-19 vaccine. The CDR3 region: CASSQDQSGIYEQYF. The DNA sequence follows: TGCGCCAGCAGCCAAGACCAATCAGGGATCTACGAGCAGTACTTC.